This passage covers 7 T cell receptor beta chains from one sample sequenced in a study of blood T cell repertoires in COVID-19. The assay was immunoSEQ multiplex PCR, and TCRdb's table has in-frame clones only and misses some. The table records some 190,000 clones, 89% of them present only once. Sequences were obtained from PBMCs or T cells enriched from blood (not recorded which). These receptors were taken from a middle-aged woman with acute COVID-19.

The CDR3 coding sequence is TGTGCCAGCAGTCTCCACTCCTCCGGGGCAGATACGCAGTATTTT. The encoded protein is CASSLHSSGADTQYF. This chain links TRBV6-2 or TRBV6-3 with TRBJ2-3, with TRBD2 as a possible D gene (5 bases). V was trimmed by 5 bases and J by 4 bases, leaving 16 bases between them. This CDR3 has 15 amino acids. From germline, CDR1 is MNHEY and CDR2 SVGEGT.

This clone was seen once. The chain couples TRBV27 to TRBJ2-1; D gene ambiguous. The germline gives CDR1 MNHEY, CDR2 SMNVEV (reference sequence). V was pared by 2 bases and J by 8 bases, with 10 bases between. The CDR3 has 13 residues. The CDR3, as DNA: TGTGCCAGCAGTTTACTAGGTAGCTATGAGCAGTTCTTC. Its translation: CASSLLGSYEQFF.

V and J are TRBV28 and TRBJ1-5, with 8 positions matching TRBD1. This CDR3 contains 15 residues. Germline V lookup: CDR1 MDHEN, CDR2 SYDVKM. V lost 5 bases, J lost 4 bases, and 7 bases stayed unmatched. CDR3 DNA sequence: TGTGCCAGCAGTCCGAACAGGGGGGGTAATCAGCCCCAGCATTTT. It specifies CASSPNRGGNQPQHF.

CDR3 nucleotides: TGCGCCAGCAGCTTGGGGACTAGCGCCTACGAGCAGTACTTC. As protein: CASSLGTSAYEQYF. This sequence joins TRBV5-1 and TRBJ2-7; 9 bases match TRBD2. V dropped 0 bases and J dropped 2; count of bases not matched to a gene: 0. This CDR3 spans 14 amino acids. Germline V gene sequence: CDR1 SGHRS, CDR2 YFSETQ.

V is TRBV19 and J is TRBJ2-2; no definite D call. This CDR3 has 13 residues. Germline lookup yields CDR1 LNHDA and CDR2 SQIVND (reference sequence). Trimming stripped 7 bases from V and 7 bases from J, with 13 bases between. In DNA form, the CDR3 reads TGTGCCAGTACCCTAACCCAGGTCGGGGAGCTGTTTTTT. Protein: CASTLTQVGELFF.

The rearrangement uses TRBV5-4 and TRBJ2-3; 10 bases line up with TRBD2. V shed 3 bases and J 3 bases; nucleotides not matched to a gene: 4. This CDR3 has 15 residues. CDR1 is SGHNT, CDR2 YYREEE, per germline (reference sequence). CDR3 amino acids: CASSSEGLATDTQYF. The CDR3 nucleotides read TGTGCCAGCAGCTCGGAGGGACTAGCGACAGATACGCAGTATTTT.

The chain couples TRBV6-5 to TRBJ1-2, with 9 nucleotides matching TRBD1. Germline CDR1 and CDR2: MNHEY and SVGAGI. The CDR3 has 13 amino acids. The trim removed 7 bases at V and 6 bases at J, leaving 6 bases unmatched. CDR3 protein: CASTPQGADGYTF. The CDR3 region has the DNA TGTGCCAGCACCCCACAGGGGGCAGATGGCTACACCTTC.